The rows below give T cell receptor beta chains drawn from one sample of a study of T cells in Graves' hyperthyroidism and ophthalmopathy. TCRdb passed the multiplex PCR reads through MiXCR, listing each CDR3 protein once. Of around 370,000 distinct CDR3 sequences listed, less than 20% are singletons. The sample consisted of blood. These receptors came from a young man with Graves' ophthalmopathy. Each CDR3 is given with its conserved first and last residue. Fields, in order: clone size, V gene, J gene, D gene, CDR3 DNA, CDR3 protein. A D gene is named only where the DNA matches it firmly. Expanded clones get a size class; other rows say once, few or many, or leave the size out.

size: NA; V: TRBV9; J: TRBJ2-1; D: TRBD2; DNA: TGTGCCAGCAGCCCCCCGGGATCGGGACTAGCGGGGTTTTCCTCCTACAATGAGCAGTTCTTC; CDR3: CASSPPGSGLAGFSSYNEQFF
size: NA; V: TRBV10-2; J: TRBJ2-7; D: TRBD1; DNA: TGCGCCAGCAGTGATCCACCGGGACAGATCTACGAGCAGTACTTC; CDR3: CASSDPPGQIYEQYF
size: many; V: TRBV6-5; J: TRBJ1-2; D: NA; DNA: TGTGCCAGCAGTTACTCGATTACAGGCAAACAGGGTGAGGAGGGCTACACCTTC; CDR3: CASSYSITGKQGEEGYTF
size: many; V: TRBV28; J: TRBJ2-7; D: NA; DNA: TGTGCCAGCAGCCAGTTCCGCCGTTACAGGGAACTTAAATCCTACGAGCAGTACTTC; CDR3: CASSQFRRYRELKSYEQYF
size: many; V: TRBV18; J: TRBJ2-1; D: NA; DNA: TGTGCCAGCTCACCCATAGCGGAACTCTACAATGAGCAGTTCTTC; CDR3: CASSPIAELYNEQFF
size: many; V: TRBV13; J: TRBJ1-1; D: NA; DNA: TGTGCCAGCAGCACTGGCAAGGGCGCGAACACTGAAGCTTTCTTT; CDR3: CASSTGKGANTEAFF
size: once; V: TRBV5-1; J: TRBJ2-5; D: NA; DNA: TGCGCCAGCAGCTTGGCCCGAGGGACCCAGTACTTC; CDR3: CASSLARGTQYF
size: few; V: TRBV20-1; J: TRBJ2-7; D: TRBD1; DNA: TGCAGTGCTAAAGGGACAGGGGGCTTCTTCTACGAGCAGTACTTC; CDR3: CSAKGTGGFFYEQYF
size: many; V: TRBV20-1; J: TRBJ2-3; D: TRBD2; DNA: TGCAGTGCTAGAATCGGGAGGTGGGGCACAGATACGCAGTATTTT; CDR3: CSARIGRWGTDTQYF
size: NA; V: TRBV24-1; J: TRBJ2-3; D: NA; DNA: TGTGCCACCAGTGATGTATATACGCAGTATTTT; CDR3: CATSDVYTQYF
size: NA; V: TRBV27; J: TRBJ2-1; D: NA; DNA: TGTGCCAGCAGGGGAGCTGGGCCAGGGTCCTACAATGAGCAGTTCTTC; CDR3: CASRGAGPGSYNEQFF
size: NA; V: TRBV14; J: TRBJ2-2; D: NA; DNA: TGTGCCAGCAGCCAAGGCGTGGGGGGACACGGGGAGCTGTTTTTT; CDR3: CASSQGVGGHGELFF
size: few; V: TRBV20-1; J: TRBJ2-3; D: NA; DNA: TGCGCCAGACCAGACACAGATACGCAGTATTTT; CDR3: CARPDTDTQYF
size: NA; V: TRBV19; J: TRBJ2-1; D: TRBD2; DNA: TGTGCCAGTAGTGGACTAGCGGGGGGTTACAATGAGCAGTTCTTC; CDR3: CASSGLAGGYNEQFF
size: NA; V: TRBV19; J: TRBJ2-4; D: TRBD1; DNA: TGTGCCAGTAAGCGACAGGGCCCAAACATTCAGTACTTC; CDR3: CASKRQGPNIQYF
size: many; V: TRBV2; J: TRBJ1-1; D: NA; DNA: TGTGCCAGCAGTGAACTAGGGCAGGGGAGATCGGCTTTCTTT; CDR3: CASSELGQGRSAFF
size: many; V: TRBV7-9; J: TRBJ1-1; D: NA; DNA: TGTGCCAGCAGGAAGGGACCGAACACTGAAGCTTTCTTT; CDR3: CASRKGPNTEAFF
size: NA; V: TRBV7-6; J: TRBJ1-4; D: NA; DNA: TGTGCCAGCAGCTTGGGGGGGGAGGCCGAAAAACTGTTTTTT; CDR3: CASSLGGEAEKLFF
size: many; V: TRBV28; J: TRBJ2-6; D: TRBD1; DNA: TGTGCCAGCAGTTACAGGGGCTCTGGGGCCAACGTCCTGACTTTC; CDR3: CASSYRGSGANVLTF
size: NA; V: TRBV7-9; J: TRBJ1-2; D: TRBD1; DNA: TGTGCCAGCAGCTCTCGGACAGGGACCGGCTACACCTTC; CDR3: CASSSRTGTGYTF
size: many; V: TRBV5-1; J: TRBJ2-3; D: NA; DNA: TGCGCCAGCAGCTTGGACAGGGGCACAGATACGCAGTATTTT; CDR3: CASSLDRGTDTQYF
size: few; V: TRBV6-1; J: TRBJ1-5; D: NA; DNA: TGTGCCAGCACCGACGTGGGCGGGGGGAGGCATTTT; CDR3: CASTDVGGGRHF
size: many; V: TRBV2; J: TRBJ1-2; D: NA; DNA: TGTGCCAGCAGAGCACAACCTGGAGGCTATGGCTACACCTTC; CDR3: CASRAQPGGYGYTF
size: many; V: TRBV29-1; J: TRBJ2-7; D: TRBD1; DNA: TGCAGCGTGGAAATCGGGACAGCCTACGAGCAGTACTTC; CDR3: CSVEIGTAYEQYF
size: many; V: TRBV2; J: TRBJ1-5; D: TRBD1; DNA: TGTGCCAGCAGTGAGGGACAGGGTCAGCCCCAGCATTTT; CDR3: CASSEGQGQPQHF
size: NA; V: TRBV2; J: TRBJ1-1; D: TRBD1; DNA: TGTGCCAGCAGCGCCCACCGGGACAGGGGGCGCTTAGGCACTGAAGCTTTCTTT; CDR3: CASSAHRDRGRLGTEAFF
size: many; V: TRBV6-1; J: TRBJ2-7; D: TRBD1; DNA: TGTGCCAGCAGTGAAGCTCCTCGAATGGACAGGGCCTACGAGCAGTACTTC; CDR3: CASSEAPRMDRAYEQYF
size: many; V: TRBV6-1; J: TRBJ1-5; D: NA; DNA: TGTGCCAGCAGTTTACAAGAGAATCAGCCCCAGCATTTT; CDR3: CASSLQENQPQHF
size: few; V: TRBV9; J: TRBJ2-7; D: TRBD2; DNA: TGTGCCAGCAGCCGGGGGGGGTCGAGTGGCGAGCAGTACTTC; CDR3: CASSRGGSSGEQYF
size: once; V: TRBV5-1; J: TRBJ2-1; D: NA; DNA: TGCGCCAGCAGCCAAGTAAACAATGAGCAGTTCTTC; CDR3: CASSQVNNEQFF
size: many; V: TRBV5-1; J: TRBJ1-3; D: NA; DNA: TGCGCCAGCAGCTTTGATACGTCTGGAAACACCATATATTTT; CDR3: CASSFDTSGNTIYF
size: few; V: TRBV7-9; J: TRBJ2-1; D: NA; DNA: TGTGCCAGCAGCTTATCCCTCGGCAGGTTCAATGAGCAGTTCTTC; CDR3: CASSLSLGRFNEQFF
size: many; V: TRBV6-2/TRBV6-3; J: TRBJ1-3; D: NA; DNA: TGTGCCAGCAGCAACGACATTTCTGGAAACACCATATATTTT; CDR3: CASSNDISGNTIYF
size: NA; V: TRBV7-6; J: TRBJ2-5; D: NA; DNA: TGTGCCAGCAGCCAAGTACAGGGCGGAGAGACCCAGTACTTC; CDR3: CASSQVQGGETQYF
size: NA; V: TRBV24-1; J: TRBJ2-2; D: TRBD2; DNA: TGTGCCACCAGTGATTTTACTAGCGGGGGCACCGGGGAGCTGTTTTTT; CDR3: CATSDFTSGGTGELFF
size: NA; V: TRBV6-1; J: TRBJ2-5; D: TRBD1; DNA: TGTGCCAGCAGTGAAGCTGTGGGGACAGGGGGTTTGGAGGCCCAGTACTTC; CDR3: CASSEAVGTGGLEAQYF
size: once; V: TRBV19; J: TRBJ1-4; D: NA; DNA: TGTGCCAGTAGTGGCCCAGCAACTAATGAAAAACTGTTTTTT; CDR3: CASSGPATNEKLFF
size: NA; V: TRBV4-2; J: TRBJ1-4; D: NA; DNA: TGTGCCAGCAGCCAAGATAGTAAGACAGGCGGGGAAAAACTGTTTTTT; CDR3: CASSQDSKTGGEKLFF
size: NA; V: TRBV5-1; J: TRBJ1-4; D: NA; DNA: TGCGCCAGCAGTTCCGCGGACCCTAATGAAAAACTGTTTTTT; CDR3: CASSSADPNEKLFF
size: many; V: TRBV2; J: TRBJ1-2; D: NA; DNA: TGTGCCAGCATATTAGGACCGGGACTACGAGAGGCTTATGGCTACACCTTC; CDR3: CASILGPGLREAYGYTF
size: NA; V: TRBV5-6; J: TRBJ1-5; D: TRBD1; DNA: TGTGCCAGCAGCTCCGAGGGGGCCCAGCCCCAGCATTTT; CDR3: CASSSEGAQPQHF
size: NA; V: TRBV6-9; J: TRBJ1-4; D: NA; DNA: TGTGCCAGCAGTTTCCGCCGGGACAAGGGATTAGTTGAAAAACTGTTTTTT; CDR3: CASSFRRDKGLVEKLFF
size: many; V: TRBV18; J: TRBJ1-1; D: NA; DNA: TGTGCCAGCTCACCTGGGATGGGACGAATCTTT; CDR3: CASSPGMGRIF
size: NA; V: TRBV7-8; J: TRBJ2-1; D: NA; DNA: TGCGCCAGCAGCCACCCCGGCGGCGGGGTGAGCTCCTACAATGAGCAGTTCTTC; CDR3: CASSHPGGGVSSYNEQFF
size: many; V: TRBV3-1; J: TRBJ2-3; D: NA; DNA: TGTGCCAGCAGCCAACAGCCGGGACCCGATACGCAGTATTTT; CDR3: CASSQQPGPDTQYF
size: many; V: TRBV5-1; J: TRBJ1-3; D: NA; DNA: TGTGCCAGCAGCTTGGCGGGCTCTGGAAACACCATATATTTT; CDR3: CASSLAGSGNTIYF
size: many; V: TRBV12-3/TRBV12-4; J: TRBJ2-1; D: NA; DNA: TGTGCCAGCAGTCGCGGGGGCGGTGGCTACAATGAGCAGTTCTTC; CDR3: CASSRGGGGYNEQFF
size: NA; V: TRBV12-3/TRBV12-4; J: TRBJ1-5; D: TRBD1; DNA: TGTGCCGCCGGACAGGGTAGCAATCAGCCCCAGCATTTT; CDR3: CAAGQGSNQPQHF
size: few; V: TRBV6-1; J: TRBJ2-6; D: NA; DNA: TGTGCCAGCAGGGACGGGTGGGGCTCTGGGGCCAACGTCCTGACTTTC; CDR3: CASRDGWGSGANVLTF
size: once; V: TRBV7-9; J: TRBJ2-1; D: TRBD2; DNA: TGTGCCAGCAGCTTAGCAGCGGGGGGGCGGGGTGAGCAGTTCTTC; CDR3: CASSLAAGGRGEQFF
size: NA; V: TRBV28; J: TRBJ1-2; D: TRBD1; DNA: TGTGCCAGCAGTCGCCCCGGGACAGGGAGCGGCTACACCTTC; CDR3: CASSRPGTGSGYTF
size: NA; V: TRBV6-1; J: TRBJ2-1; D: NA; DNA: TGTGCCAGCAGTGTTGGAGGCGGTATATATGAGCAGTTCTTC; CDR3: CASSVGGGIYEQFF
size: NA; V: TRBV29-1; J: TRBJ2-4; D: NA; DNA: TGCAGCGTTATTCAGGGGTCCCAAGGAGGTAACATTCAGTACTTC; CDR3: CSVIQGSQGGNIQYF